The clone carrying this TCR beta chain has more than one count but fewer than ten. Its antigen is as yet unknown. The data belong to a study of shared clonotypes between healthy human individuals. Findings and caveats of the study: For naive CD4 cells, roughly 4.6% of clonotypes were shared across a few donors. Relative to clonotypes present in all four donors, those not shared had lower generation probabilities.

The ends were cut back, 1 base at V and 3 bases at J, with 11 bases in the middle. Germline lookup yields CDR1 SGHRS and CDR2 YFSETQ. This CDR3 is built from 14 residues. When replicate PCRs were run on sorted subsets, they used about 220 ng DNA, 30,000 to 35,000 T cell genomes. Clones were read by immunoSEQ multiplex PCR, and TCRdb kept only the in-frame ones, dropping some. The sample includes about 1 million clones, under 80% of them seen just once. The origin of this receptor is a man between 18 and 35 years old in good health. The sequencing input was memory CD4+ T cells sorted from blood. Subset specified: CD45RA-negative fraction. The V and J genes are TRBV5-1 and TRBJ2-7; D unclear. For the CDR3, the DNA is TGCGCCAGCAGCTTGTTGGGCAGAGACTACGAGCAGTACTTC. It translates to CASSLLGRDYEQYF.